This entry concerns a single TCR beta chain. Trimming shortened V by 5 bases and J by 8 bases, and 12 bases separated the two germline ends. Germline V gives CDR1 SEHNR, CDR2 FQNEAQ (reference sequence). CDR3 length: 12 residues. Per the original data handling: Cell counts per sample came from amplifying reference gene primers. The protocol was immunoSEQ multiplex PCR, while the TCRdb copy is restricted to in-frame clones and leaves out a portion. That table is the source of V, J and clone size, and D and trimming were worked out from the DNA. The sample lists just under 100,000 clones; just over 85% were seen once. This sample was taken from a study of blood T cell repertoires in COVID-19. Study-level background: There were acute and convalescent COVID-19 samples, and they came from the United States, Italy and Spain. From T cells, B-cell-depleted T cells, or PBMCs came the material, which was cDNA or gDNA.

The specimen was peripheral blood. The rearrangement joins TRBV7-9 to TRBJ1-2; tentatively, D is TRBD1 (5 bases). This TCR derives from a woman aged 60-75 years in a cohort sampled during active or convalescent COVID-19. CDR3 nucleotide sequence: TGTGCCAGCAGCCCTCAGGGAACGGGCTACACCTTC. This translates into CASSPQGTGYTF.